The 2 T cell receptor beta chains below all came from one sample that was sequenced in a study of Ad26.COV2.S vaccination and SARS-CoV-2 variants. The sample's treatment: approximately 18 received Ad26.COV2.S at low or high dose, single or two shots; roughly 5 received placebo; per-sample allocation not given. Sampling happened 63 days after the first vaccine or placebo injection. Profiled with immunoSEQ multiplex PCR; TCRdb holds only in-frame clones, not every one. The table shows roughly 500,000 clones, with roughly 87% occurring only once. The sequenced sample was peripheral blood, obtained in a trial of Ad26.COV2.S vaccine versus placebo. These receptors originate from a person between 18 and 65 years old who received the Ad26.COV2.S COVID-19 vaccine or a placebo.

The rearrangement uses TRBV7-9 and TRBJ1-2; maybe TRBD1 (5 bases). Trimming left V 3 bases short and J 1 base short, with 12 bases between. There are 15 residues in the CDR3. Looked up from germline, CDR1 is SEHNR and CDR2 is FQNEAQ (reference sequence). The DNA for the CDR3 is TGTGCCAGCAGCTTCCTGGGGCCCCTTAACTATGGCTACACCTTC. This translates into CASSFLGPLNYGYTF. The full variable domain, its missing parts supplied by reference TRBV7-9 and TRBJ1-2, is DTGVSQNPRHKITKRGQNVTFRCDPISEHNRLYWYRQTLGQGPEFLTYFQNEAQLEKSRLLSDRFSAERPKGSFSTLEIQRTEQGDSAMYLCASSFLGPLNYGYTFGSGTRLTVV.

The rearrangement uses TRBV24-1 and TRBJ2-1, with unresolved D. Trimming removed 4 bases from V and 0 bases from J, with 12 bases in between. The CDR3 extends over 16 amino acids. Germline CDR1 KGHDR, CDR2 SFDVKD. The CDR3 region is CATSEHDVSSYNEQFF. Here the CDR3 DNA reads TGTGCCACCAGTGAACATGACGTCAGCTCCTACAATGAGCAGTTCTTC.